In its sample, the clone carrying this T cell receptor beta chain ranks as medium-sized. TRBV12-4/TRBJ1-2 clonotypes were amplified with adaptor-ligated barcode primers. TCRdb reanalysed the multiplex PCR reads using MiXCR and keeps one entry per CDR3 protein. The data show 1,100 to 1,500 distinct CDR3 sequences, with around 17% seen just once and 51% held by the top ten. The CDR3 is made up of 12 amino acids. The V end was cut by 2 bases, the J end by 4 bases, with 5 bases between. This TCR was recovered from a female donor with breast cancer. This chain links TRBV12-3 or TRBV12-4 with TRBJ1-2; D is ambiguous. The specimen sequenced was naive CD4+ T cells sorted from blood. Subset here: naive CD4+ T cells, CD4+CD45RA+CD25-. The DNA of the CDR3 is TGTGCCAGCAGTTTATCGGCCTATGGCTACACCTTC. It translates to CASSLSAYGYTF.